What follows describes a single TCR beta chain. How the authors handled the data: Nucleated cell counts were estimated from reference gene primer amplification. Clones were read by immunoSEQ multiplex PCR, and TCRdb kept only the in-frame ones, dropping some. V, J and clone size were drawn from that table, and D and trimming were deduced from the DNA. The table shows roughly 150,000 clones, with 78% occurring only once. J lost 3 bases, V lost 2 bases, and 4 bases had no gene match. CDR3 length: 15 residues. From germline, CDR1 is SGHNT and CDR2 YYREEE (reference sequence). The data were obtained in a study of blood T cell repertoires in COVID-19. Looking at the study overall: The origin of the acute and convalescent COVID-19 samples was the United States, Italy and Spain. The cDNA or gDNA used as material had been derived from T cells, B-cell-depleted T cells, or PBMCs.

The clonotype originates from a woman aged 80 or older with acute or convalescent COVID-19. The chain employs TRBV5-4 and TRBJ2-7, with 11 bases that match TRBD2. Sequencing used peripheral blood. Here the CDR3 DNA reads TGTGCCAGCAGCTTTGCTAGCGGGAGGATCTACGAGCAGTACTTC. Its translation is CASSFASGRIYEQYF.